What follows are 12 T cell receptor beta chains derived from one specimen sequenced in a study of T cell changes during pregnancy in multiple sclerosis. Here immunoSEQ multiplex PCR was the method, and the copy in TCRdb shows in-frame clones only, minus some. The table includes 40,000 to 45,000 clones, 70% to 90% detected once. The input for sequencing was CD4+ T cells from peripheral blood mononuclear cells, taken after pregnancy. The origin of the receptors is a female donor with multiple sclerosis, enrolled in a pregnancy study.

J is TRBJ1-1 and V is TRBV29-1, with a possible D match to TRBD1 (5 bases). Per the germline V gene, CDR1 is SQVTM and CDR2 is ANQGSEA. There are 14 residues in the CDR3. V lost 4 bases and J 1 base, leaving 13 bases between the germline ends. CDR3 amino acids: CSVAPTTGNTEAFF. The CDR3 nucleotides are TGCAGCGTTGCCCCAACTACAGGGAACACTGAAGCTTTCTTT. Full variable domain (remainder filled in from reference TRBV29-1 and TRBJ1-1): SAVISQKPSRDICQRGTSLTIQCQVDSQVTMMFWYRQQPGQSLTLIATANQGSEATYESGFVIDKFPISRPNLTFSTLTVSNMSPEDSSIYLCSVAPTTGNTEAFFGQGTRLTVV.

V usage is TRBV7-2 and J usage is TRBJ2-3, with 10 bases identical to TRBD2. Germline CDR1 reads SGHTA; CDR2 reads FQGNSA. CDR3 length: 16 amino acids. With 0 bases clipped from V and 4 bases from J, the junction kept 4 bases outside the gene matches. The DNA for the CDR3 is TGTGCCAGCAGCTTAGCAGCGGGGGGGCGATCAGATACGCAGTATTTT. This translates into CASSLAAGGRSDTQYF.

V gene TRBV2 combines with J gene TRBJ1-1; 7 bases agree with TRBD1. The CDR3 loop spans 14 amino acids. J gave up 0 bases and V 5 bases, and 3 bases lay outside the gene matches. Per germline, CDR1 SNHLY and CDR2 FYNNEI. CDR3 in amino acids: CASSQDRMNTEAFF. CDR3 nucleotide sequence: TGTGCCAGCAGTCAGGACAGGATGAACACTGAAGCTTTCTTT.

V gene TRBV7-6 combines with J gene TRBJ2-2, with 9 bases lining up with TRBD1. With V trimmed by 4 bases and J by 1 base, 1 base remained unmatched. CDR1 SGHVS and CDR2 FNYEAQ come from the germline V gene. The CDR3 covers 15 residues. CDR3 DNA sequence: TGTGCCAGCAGCTCGACAGGGGGGAACACCGGGGAGCTGTTTTTT. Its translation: CASSSTGGNTGELFF.

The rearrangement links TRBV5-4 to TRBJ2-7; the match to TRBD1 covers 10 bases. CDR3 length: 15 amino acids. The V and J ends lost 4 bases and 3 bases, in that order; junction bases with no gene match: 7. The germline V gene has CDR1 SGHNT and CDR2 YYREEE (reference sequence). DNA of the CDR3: TGTGCCAGCAGCCAAGGACAGGGGGTTTTCTACGAGCAGTACTTC. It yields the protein CASSQGQGVFYEQYF.

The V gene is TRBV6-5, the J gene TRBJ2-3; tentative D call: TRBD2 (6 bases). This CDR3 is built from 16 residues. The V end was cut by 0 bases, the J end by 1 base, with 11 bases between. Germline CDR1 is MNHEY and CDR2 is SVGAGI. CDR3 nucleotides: TGTGCCAGCAGTTACTCCGGGCGGGGAGGCACAGATACGCAGTATTTT. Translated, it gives CASSYSGRGGTDTQYF.

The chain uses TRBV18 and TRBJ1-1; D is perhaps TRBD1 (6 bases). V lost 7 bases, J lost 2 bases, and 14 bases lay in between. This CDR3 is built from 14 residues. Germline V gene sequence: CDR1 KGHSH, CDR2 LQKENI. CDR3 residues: CASYRQAVNTEAFF. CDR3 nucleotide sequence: TGTGCCAGCTATCGACAGGCCGTCAACACTGAAGCTTTCTTT. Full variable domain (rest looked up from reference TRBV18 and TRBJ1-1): NAGVMQNPRHLVRRRGQEARLRCSPMKGHSHVYWYRQLPEEGLKFMVYLQKENIIDESGMPKERFSAEFPKEGPSILRIQQVVRGDSAAYFCASYRQAVNTEAFFGQGTRLTVV.

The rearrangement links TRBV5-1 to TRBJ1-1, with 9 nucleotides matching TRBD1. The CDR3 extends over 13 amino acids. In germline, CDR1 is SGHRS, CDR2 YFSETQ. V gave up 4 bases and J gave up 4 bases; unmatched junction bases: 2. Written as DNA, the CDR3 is TGCGCCAGCAGCGAGACAGGGGGCACTGAAGCTTTCTTT. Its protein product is CASSETGGTEAFF.

The CDR3 protein is CASTSSVNEADTQYF. In DNA form, the CDR3 reads TGTGCCAGCACATCCAGCGTAAACGAGGCGGATACGCAGTATTTT. The rearrangement uses TRBV6-6 and TRBJ2-3, with no clear D. The CDR3 consists of 15 residues. V lost 7 bases and J 6 bases, leaving 20 bases between the germline ends. CDR1 and CDR2 (germline): MNHNY, SVGAGI (reference sequence).

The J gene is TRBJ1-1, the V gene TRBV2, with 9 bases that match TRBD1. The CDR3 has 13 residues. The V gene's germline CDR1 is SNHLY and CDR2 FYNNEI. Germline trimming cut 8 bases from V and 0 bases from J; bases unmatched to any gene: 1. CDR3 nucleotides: TGTGCCAGCGGGACAGGGCTGAACACTGAAGCTTTCTTT. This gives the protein CASGTGLNTEAFF.

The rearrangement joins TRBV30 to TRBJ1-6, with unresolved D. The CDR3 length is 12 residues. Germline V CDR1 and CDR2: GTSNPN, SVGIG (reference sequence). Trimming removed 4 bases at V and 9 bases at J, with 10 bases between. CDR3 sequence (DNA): TGTGCCTGGATGCAAAGAGGTTCACCCCTCCACTTT. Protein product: CAWMQRGSPLHF.

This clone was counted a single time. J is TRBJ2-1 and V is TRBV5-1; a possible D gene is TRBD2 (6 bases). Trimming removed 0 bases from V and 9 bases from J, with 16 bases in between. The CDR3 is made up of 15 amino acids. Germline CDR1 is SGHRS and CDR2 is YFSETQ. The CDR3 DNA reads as TGCGCCAGCAGCTTGGAAGGGTTGGGACTCGGTGAGCAGTTCTTC. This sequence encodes CASSLEGLGLGEQFF.